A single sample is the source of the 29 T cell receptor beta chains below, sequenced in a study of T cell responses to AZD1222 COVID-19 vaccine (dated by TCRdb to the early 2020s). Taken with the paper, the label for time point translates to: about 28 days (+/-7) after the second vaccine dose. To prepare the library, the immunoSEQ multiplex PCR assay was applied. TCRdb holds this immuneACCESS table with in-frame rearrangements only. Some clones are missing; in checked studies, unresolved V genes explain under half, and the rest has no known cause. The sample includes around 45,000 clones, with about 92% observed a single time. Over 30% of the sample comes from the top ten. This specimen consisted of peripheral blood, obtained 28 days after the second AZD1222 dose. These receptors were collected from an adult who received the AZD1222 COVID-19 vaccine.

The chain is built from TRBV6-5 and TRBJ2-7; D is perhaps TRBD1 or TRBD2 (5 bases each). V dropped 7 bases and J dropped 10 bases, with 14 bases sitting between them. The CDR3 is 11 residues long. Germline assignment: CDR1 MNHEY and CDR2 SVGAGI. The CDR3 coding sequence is TGTGCCAGCATCGATGGGACGAGTCAGTACTTC. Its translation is CASIDGTSQYF.

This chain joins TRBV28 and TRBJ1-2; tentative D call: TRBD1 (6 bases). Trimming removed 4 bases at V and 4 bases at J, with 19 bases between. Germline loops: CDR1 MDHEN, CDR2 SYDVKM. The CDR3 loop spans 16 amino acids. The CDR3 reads CASSSPAGGGGYGYTF. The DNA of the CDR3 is TGTGCCAGCAGTTCGCCCGCGGGGGGCGGTGGCTATGGCTACACCTTC.

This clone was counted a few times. CDR3 DNA sequence: TGTGCCAGCAGCCCGAGGGCCGGGGTCAGAAACACCGGGGAGCTGTTTTTT. Protein sequence: CASSPRAGVRNTGELFF. V usage is TRBV5-4 and J usage is TRBJ2-2; a possible D gene is TRBD2 (5 bases). CDR1 and CDR2 (germline): SGHNT, YYREEE (reference sequence). With 4 bases removed from V and 2 bases from J, the gap between germline ends came to 18 bases. CDR3 length equals 17 residues.

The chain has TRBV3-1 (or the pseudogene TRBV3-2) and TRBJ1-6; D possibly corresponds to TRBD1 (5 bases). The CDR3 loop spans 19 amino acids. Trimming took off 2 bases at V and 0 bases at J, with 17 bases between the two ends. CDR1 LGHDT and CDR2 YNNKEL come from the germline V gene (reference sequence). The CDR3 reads CASSQTSASGSSYNSPLHF. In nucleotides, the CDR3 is TGTGCCAGCAGCCAAACGTCGGCGTCAGGGAGCTCCTATAATTCACCCCTCCACTTT.

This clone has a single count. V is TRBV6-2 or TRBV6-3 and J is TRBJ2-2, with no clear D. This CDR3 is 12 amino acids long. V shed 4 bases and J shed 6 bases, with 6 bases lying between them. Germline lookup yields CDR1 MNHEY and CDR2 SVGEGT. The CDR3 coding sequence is TGTGCCAGCAGTTTCCCTCCCGGGGAGCTGTTTTTT. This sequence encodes CASSFPPGELFF.

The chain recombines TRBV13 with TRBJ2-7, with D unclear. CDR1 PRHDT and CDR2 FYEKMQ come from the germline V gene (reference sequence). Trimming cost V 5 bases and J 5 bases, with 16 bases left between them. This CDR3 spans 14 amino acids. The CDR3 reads CASSTRSSGNEQYF. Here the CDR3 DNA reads TGTGCCAGCAGCACCCGGTCCAGTGGCAACGAGCAGTACTTC.

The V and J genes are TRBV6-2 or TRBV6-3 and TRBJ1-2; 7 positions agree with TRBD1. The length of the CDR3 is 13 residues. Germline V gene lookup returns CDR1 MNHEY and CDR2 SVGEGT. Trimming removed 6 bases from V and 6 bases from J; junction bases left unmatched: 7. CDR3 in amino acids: CASSLLGTDGYTF. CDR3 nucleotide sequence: TGTGCCAGCAGCCTACTTGGGACAGATGGCTACACCTTC.

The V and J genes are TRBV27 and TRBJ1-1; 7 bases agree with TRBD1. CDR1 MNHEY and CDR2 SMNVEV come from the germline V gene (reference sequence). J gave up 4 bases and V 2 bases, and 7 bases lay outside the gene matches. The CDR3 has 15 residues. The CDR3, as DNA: TGTGCCAGCAGTTTACCGGGACAGTGCGTCACTGAAGCTTTCTTT. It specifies CASSLPGQCVTEAFF.

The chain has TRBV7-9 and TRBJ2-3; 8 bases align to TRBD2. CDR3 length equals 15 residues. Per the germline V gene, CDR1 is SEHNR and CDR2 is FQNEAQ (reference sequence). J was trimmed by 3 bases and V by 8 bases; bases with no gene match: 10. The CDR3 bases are TGTGCCAGCCAAGGAAACGGGGGGGAAACAGATACGCAGTATTTT. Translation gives CASQGNGGETDTQYF. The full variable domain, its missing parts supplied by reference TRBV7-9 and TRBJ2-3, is DTGVSQNPRHKITKRGQNVTFRCDPISEHNRLYWYRQTLGQGPEFLTYFQNEAQLEKSRLLSDRFSAERPKGSFSTLEIQRTEQGDSAMYLCASQGNGGETDTQYFGPGTRLTVL.

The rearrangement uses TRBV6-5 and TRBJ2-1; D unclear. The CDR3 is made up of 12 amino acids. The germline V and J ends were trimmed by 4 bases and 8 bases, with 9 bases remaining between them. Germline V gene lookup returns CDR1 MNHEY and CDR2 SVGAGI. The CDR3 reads CASSSSTYEQFF. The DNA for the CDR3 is TGTGCCAGCAGTTCCTCGACCTATGAGCAGTTCTTC.

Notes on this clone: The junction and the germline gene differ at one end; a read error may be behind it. CDR3 residues: CASSQPRRIQEAQYF. In DNA, the CDR3 is TGCGCCAGCAGTCAACCCAGACGTATCCAAGAGGCCCAGTACTTC. The chain joins TRBV23-1 to TRBJ2-5; D remains ambiguous. TRBV23-1 is an open reading frame, and its role is uncertain. The CDR3 runs to 15 residues.

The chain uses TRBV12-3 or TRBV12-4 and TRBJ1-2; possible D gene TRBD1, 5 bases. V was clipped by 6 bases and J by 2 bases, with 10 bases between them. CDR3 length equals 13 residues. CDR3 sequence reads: CASRSDKNYGYTF. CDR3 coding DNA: TGTGCCAGCAGATCGGACAAAAACTATGGCTACACCTTC.

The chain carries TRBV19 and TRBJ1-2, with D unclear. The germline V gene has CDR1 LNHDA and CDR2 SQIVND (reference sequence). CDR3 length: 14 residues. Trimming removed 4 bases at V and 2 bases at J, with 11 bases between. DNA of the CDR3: TGTGCCAGTAGTACCCATGACCGAAACTATGGCTACACCTTC. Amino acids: CASSTHDRNYGYTF.

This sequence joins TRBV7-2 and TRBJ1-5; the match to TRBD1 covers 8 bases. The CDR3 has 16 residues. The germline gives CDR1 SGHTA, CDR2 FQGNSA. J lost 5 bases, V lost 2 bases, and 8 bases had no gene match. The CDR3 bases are TGTGCCAGCAGCTTATTGTCAGGGGGCGCGGATCAGCCCCAGCATTTT. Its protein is CASSLLSGGADQPQHF.

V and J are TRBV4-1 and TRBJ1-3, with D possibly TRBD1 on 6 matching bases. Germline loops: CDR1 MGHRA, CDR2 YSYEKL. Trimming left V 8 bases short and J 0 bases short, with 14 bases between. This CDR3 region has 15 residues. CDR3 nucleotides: TGCGCCAGCCGGGGGCCCGGGCGCTCTGGAAACACCATATATTTT. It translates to CASRGPGRSGNTIYF.

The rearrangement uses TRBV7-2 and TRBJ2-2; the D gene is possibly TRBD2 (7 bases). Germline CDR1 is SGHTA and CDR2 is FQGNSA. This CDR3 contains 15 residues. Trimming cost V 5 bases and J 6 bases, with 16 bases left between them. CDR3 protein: CASSPTQGRAGELFF. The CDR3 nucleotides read TGTGCCAGCAGCCCGACGCAGGGGAGGGCCGGGGAGCTGTTTTTT.

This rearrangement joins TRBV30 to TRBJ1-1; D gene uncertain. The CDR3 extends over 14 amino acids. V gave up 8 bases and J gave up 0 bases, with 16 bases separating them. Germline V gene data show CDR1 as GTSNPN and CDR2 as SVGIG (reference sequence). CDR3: CAIRTLALNTEAFF. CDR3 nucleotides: TGTGCCATTCGGACTTTGGCCTTGAACACTGAAGCTTTCTTT.

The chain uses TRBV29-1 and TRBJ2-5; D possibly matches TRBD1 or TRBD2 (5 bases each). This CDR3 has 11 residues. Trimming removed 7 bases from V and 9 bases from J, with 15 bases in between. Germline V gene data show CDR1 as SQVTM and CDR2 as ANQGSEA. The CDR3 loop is CSARDVEAQYF. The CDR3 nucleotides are TGCAGCGCCCGGGACGTCGAGGCCCAGTACTTC.

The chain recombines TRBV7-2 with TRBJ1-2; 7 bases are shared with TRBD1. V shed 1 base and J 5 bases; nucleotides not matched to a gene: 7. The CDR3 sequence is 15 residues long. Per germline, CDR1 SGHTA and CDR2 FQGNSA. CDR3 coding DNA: TGTGCCAGCAGCTTAGTACAGGGGTTTCATTATGGCTACACCTTC. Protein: CASSLVQGFHYGYTF.

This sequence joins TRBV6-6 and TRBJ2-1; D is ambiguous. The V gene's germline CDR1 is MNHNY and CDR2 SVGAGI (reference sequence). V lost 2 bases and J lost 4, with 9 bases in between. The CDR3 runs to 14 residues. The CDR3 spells CASSYRSQYNEQFF. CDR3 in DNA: TGTGCCAGCAGTTACAGGTCCCAGTACAATGAGCAGTTCTTC.

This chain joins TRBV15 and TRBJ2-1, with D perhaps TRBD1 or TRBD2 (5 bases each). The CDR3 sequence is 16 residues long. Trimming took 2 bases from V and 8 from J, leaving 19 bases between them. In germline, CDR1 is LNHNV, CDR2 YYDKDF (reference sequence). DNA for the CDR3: TGTGCCACCAGCAGACAATCCCGAGGGGCGGAGGATGAGCAGTTCTTC. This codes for CATSRQSRGAEDEQFF.

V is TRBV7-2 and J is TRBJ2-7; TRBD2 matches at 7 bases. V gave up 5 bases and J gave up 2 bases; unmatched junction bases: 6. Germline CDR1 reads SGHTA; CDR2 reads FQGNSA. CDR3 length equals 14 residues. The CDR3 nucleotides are TGTGCCAGCAGCACCTGGACTAGGACCTACGAGCAGTACTTC. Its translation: CASSTWTRTYEQYF.

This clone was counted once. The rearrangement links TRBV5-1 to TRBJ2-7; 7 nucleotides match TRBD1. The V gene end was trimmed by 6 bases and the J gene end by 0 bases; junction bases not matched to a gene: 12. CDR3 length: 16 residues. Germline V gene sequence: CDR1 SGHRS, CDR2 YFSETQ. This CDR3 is CASTSQTGVPSYEQYF. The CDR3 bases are TGCGCCAGCACTAGTCAAACAGGGGTCCCCTCCTACGAGCAGTACTTC.

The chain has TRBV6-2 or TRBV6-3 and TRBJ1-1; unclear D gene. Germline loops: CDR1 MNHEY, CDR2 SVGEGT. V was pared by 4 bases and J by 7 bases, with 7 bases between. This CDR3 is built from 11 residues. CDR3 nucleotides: TGTGCCAGCAGTTCTCCCTTTGAAGCTTTCTTT. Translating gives CASSSPFEAFF.

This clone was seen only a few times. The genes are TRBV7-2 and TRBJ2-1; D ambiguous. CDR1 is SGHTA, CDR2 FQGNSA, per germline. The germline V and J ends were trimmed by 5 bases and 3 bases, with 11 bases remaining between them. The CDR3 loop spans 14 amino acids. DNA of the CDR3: TGTGCCAGCAGCATAGATTACGGCTACAATGAGCAGTTCTTC. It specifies CASSIDYGYNEQFF.

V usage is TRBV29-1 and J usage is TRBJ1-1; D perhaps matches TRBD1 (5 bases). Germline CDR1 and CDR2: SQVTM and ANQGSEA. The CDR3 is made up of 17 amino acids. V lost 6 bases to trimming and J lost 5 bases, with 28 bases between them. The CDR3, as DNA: TGCAGCGTAGGACTAGGGGCCTCCGGGGTGAGAGGTACTGAAGCTTTCTTT. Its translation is CSVGLGASGVRGTEAFF.

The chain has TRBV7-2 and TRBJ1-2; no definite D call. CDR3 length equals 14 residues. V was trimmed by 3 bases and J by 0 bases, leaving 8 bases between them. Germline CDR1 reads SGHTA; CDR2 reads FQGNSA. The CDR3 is CASSFGMANYGYTF. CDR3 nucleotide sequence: TGTGCCAGCAGCTTTGGGATGGCTAACTATGGCTACACCTTC.

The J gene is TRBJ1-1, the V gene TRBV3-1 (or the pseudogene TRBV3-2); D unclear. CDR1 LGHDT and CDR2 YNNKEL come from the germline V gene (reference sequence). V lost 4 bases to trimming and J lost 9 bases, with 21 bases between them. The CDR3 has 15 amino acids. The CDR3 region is CASSPSQAPPSKAFF. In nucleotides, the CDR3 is TGTGCCAGCAGCCCTTCTCAAGCCCCGCCGTCGAAAGCTTTCTTT.

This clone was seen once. This CDR3 is CASSIGRQGAYGYTF. For the CDR3, the DNA is TGTGCCAGTAGTATAGGGCGGCAGGGGGCTTATGGCTACACCTTC. The chain is built from TRBV19 and TRBJ1-2; 8 nucleotides agree with TRBD1. There are 15 residues in the CDR3. The J segment lost 5 bases and the V segment lost 1 base, leaving 6 bases of the junction unmatched. Germline loops: CDR1 LNHDA, CDR2 SQIVND (reference sequence). The variable domain in full, completed from reference TRBV19 and TRBJ1-2, reads DGGITQSPKYLFRKEGQNVTLSCEQNLNHDAMYWYRQDPGQGLRLIYYSQIVNDFQKGDIAEGYSVSREKKESFPLTVTSAQKNPTAFYLCASSIGRQGAYGYTFGSGTRLTVV.